This T cell receptor beta chain emerged from a study of blood T cell repertoires in COVID-19. Across the whole study: Sources were T cells, B-cell-depleted T cells, or PBMCs; the material itself was cDNA or gDNA.

The CDR3 spans 17 residues. As handled by the study authors: Amplification of reference gene primers was used by the study to estimate nucleated cell counts. Using immunoSEQ multiplex PCR, the repertoire was profiled, and TCRdb retains in-frame clones only, with some absent. V, J and clone size derive from that table, while D and trimming were established from the DNA sequence. Altogether roughly 110,000 clones are present, more than 70% being singletons, with the ten largest covering about 4.3%. This clone was picked up one time. This sequence was found in a man in his 70s with acute or convalescent COVID-19. The rearrangement links TRBV21-1 to TRBJ1-3. TRBV21-1 is shown as a pseudogene. Sequenced sample: peripheral blood. CDR3 sequence (DNA): TGTGCCAGCAGCAAGAAAAAGGCGGGACTCTCTGGAAACACCATATATTTT. Its protein product is CASSKKKAGLSGNTIYF.